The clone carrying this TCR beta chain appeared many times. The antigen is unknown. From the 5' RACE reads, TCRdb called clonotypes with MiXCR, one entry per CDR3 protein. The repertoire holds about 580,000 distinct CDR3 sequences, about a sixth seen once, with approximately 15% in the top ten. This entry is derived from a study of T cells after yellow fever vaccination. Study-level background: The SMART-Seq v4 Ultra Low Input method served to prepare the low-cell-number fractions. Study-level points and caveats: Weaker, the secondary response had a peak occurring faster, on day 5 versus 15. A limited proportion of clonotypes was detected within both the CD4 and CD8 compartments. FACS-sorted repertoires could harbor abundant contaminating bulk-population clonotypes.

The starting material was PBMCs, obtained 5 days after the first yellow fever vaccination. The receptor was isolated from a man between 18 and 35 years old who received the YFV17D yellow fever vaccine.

The CDR3 loop is CASSLDRRGVSSYEQYF. For the CDR3, the DNA is TGCGCCAGCAGCCTGGACCGCAGGGGAGTTTCTTCCTACGAGCAGTACTTC. V is TRBV5-1 and J is TRBJ2-7, with a tentative D call TRBD1 (6 bases). V lost 4 bases to trimming and J lost 1 base, with 21 bases between them. The germline V gene encodes CDR1 SGHRS and CDR2 YFSETQ. The CDR3 consists of 17 residues.